This TCR beta chain originates from a study of Ad26.COV2.S vaccination and SARS-CoV-2 variants (dated by TCRdb to about 2021). Study-level background: Vaccine-arm donors were drawn from COV1001, a multicentre, randomized, double-blind, placebo-controlled phase I-IIa trial of Ad26.COV2.S in healthy adults. Ad26.COV2.S was administered intramuscularly at a dose of 5x10^10 or 1x10^11 viral particles, either as one shot or as two shots given 56 days apart. TCRbeta repertoire sequencing was used to assess the specificity and breadth of SARS-CoV-2-reactive T cell receptors after Ad26.COV2.S vaccination. The TCR-sequenced set comprised approximately 32 samples: some 20 Ad26.COV2.S vaccine recipients, 5 placebo recipients and 8 SARS-CoV-2 convalescent individuals. Participants in the trial were split at random into five groups of five each, receiving low-dose or high-dose Ad26.COV2.S once or twice, or else placebo on both occasions. Throughout the experiments and outcome assessment, investigators stayed blinded to trial group allocation. What the research found in general, with its limitations: Vaccine and placebo recipients had comparable non-spike TCR breadth, which fits with the vaccine containing only spike. Compared with placebo recipients, Ad26.COV2.S recipients showed higher spike-specific TCR breadth (P = 0.0014). After vaccination, substantial breadth of spike-specific CD8+ and CD4+ T cell responses was reported. The authors noted that total T cell responses may have been underestimated by the TCR breadth and depth analyses. The study lacked the statistical power to compare responses across vaccine doses or regimens.

TCRbeta CDR3 regions were sequenced with the immunoSEQ Assay. After extraction, genomic DNA underwent amplification by bias-controlled multiplex PCR, followed by high-throughput sequencing. In the paper's pipeline: To quantify the absolute abundance of every unique TCRbeta CDR3 region, sequences were collapsed and filtered. T cell fraction was estimated by normalizing TCRbeta template counts to usable DNA, which was measured by amplifying reference genes present in all nucleated cells. Repertoire TCRs were annotated as SARS-CoV-2-specific by exact matching of V gene, CDR3 amino acid sequence and J gene to a known reactive TCR set. The reference SARS-CoV-2 TCR set was derived from MIRA and filtered for enrichment in COVID-19-positive ImmuneCODE repertoires, a step that removed public or cross-reactive TCRs. Drawing on the MIRA antigens, annotated TCRs were analysed further at the level of specific ORF or position within ORF. Breadth was defined as annotated unique rearrangements over total unique productive rearrangements; depth was the summed frequency of those rearrangements. Group comparisons of TCR breadth used two-sided Wilcoxon rank-sum tests. Sourced from immuneACCESS, this table was stored by TCRdb with only in-frame sequences that have V and J called. A share of the clones is absent; for the studies checked, an unresolved V gene accounts for under half, and the remainder has no known explanation. Clonal size and the V and J genes are those of that table, whereas D and trimming came from the DNA. This sample gives 300,000 to 400,000 clones in total; approximately 90% of them show up just once. The ten most abundant clones make up about 5% of the sample.

Sample treatment or condition, as interpreted from the label and publication: some 20 received Ad26.COV2.S at low or high dose, single or two shots; about 5 received placebo; per-sample allocation not given. Repertoires of vaccine and placebo recipients were sequenced from samples collected on day 63 after the first injection. In Cohort 1b, 25 or so adults aged 18-55 years were enrolled at a single site in Boston, USA, between 29 July and 7 August 2020. Ad26.COV2.S was a replication-incompetent adenovirus type 26 vector that expressed a prefusion-stabilized SARS-CoV-2 spike protein derived from the original Wuhan strain. A note on this clone: Its antigen remains undetermined. No base-level quality is on record; no much larger clone is a single base apart.

V loses 5 bases, J loses 10 bases, and the germline ends lie 9 bases apart. From a lookup of the germline V gene, CDR1 and CDR2 are MNHEY and SVGAGI. The CDR3, from cysteine to phenylalanine, totals 12 residues. Only CDR3 DNA remains: 36 bases, in frame from the first base. The V and J segments used are TRBV6-5 and TRBJ1-6; a confident D gene designation cannot be given. This TCR was sampled from a person aged 18-65 years who received the Ad26.COV2.S COVID-19 vaccine or a placebo. This specimen was peripheral blood, taken in a trial of Ad26.COV2.S vaccine versus placebo. The sequenced DNA is TGTGCCAGCAGTCACTTCGGGTCACCCCTCCACTTT. It translates to CASSHFGSPLHF.